Listed here is a single T cell receptor beta chain. This entry comes from a study of T cells after yellow fever vaccination. Looked up from germline, CDR1 is LGHDT and CDR2 is YNNKEL (reference sequence). V dropped 11 bases and J dropped 7 bases, with 21 bases sitting between them. This CDR3 comprises 15 residues. TCRdb re-derived calls from the 5' RACE reads in MiXCR, one entry per CDR3 protein. The data contain about 68,000 distinct CDR3 sequences, more than 6.5% of them singletons. The TCR was taken from a man younger than 35 who received the YFV17D yellow fever vaccine. The gene calls are TRBV3-1 and TRBJ1-6; no clear D gene. The sequences come from CD8+ T cells sorted from PBMCs, collected roughly 46 days after the first yellow fever vaccination. The CDR3 bases are TGTGCCTCCTCCCACCGAAGACGGAGGAATTCACCCCTCCACTTT. Translated: CASSHRRRRNSPLHF.